Listed below are T cell receptor beta chains from one sample, sequenced in a study of T cells in Graves' hyperthyroidism and ophthalmopathy. TCRdb fed the multiplex PCR reads into MiXCR, producing one record per CDR3 protein. The repertoire holds hundreds of thousands of distinct CDR3 sequences, 16% seen once, with around 30% in the top ten. Sequences were obtained from blood. These receptors were taken from a woman in her late teens or twenties with Graves' ophthalmopathy. The CDR3 runs from the conserved cysteine through the conserved F or W.

v_gene,j_gene,CDR3aa
TRBV4-3,TRBJ2-1,CASSHLSGLAGGGSYNEQFF
TRBV20-1,TRBJ1-2,CSAQGGGNYGYTF
TRBV3-1,TRBJ2-7,CASSQGLPRTGAYEQYF
TRBV19,TRBJ2-3,CASSIRGFSTDTQYF
TRBV5-1,TRBJ2-2,CASNQRDRNTGELFF
TRBV5-1,TRBJ2-3,CASTPRTPTADTQYF
TRBV30,TRBJ1-3,CAWDRASGNTIYF
TRBV5-6,TRBJ2-1,CASSFGQGAQNEQFF
TRBV9,TRBJ1-5,CASSVDGQSNQPQHF
TRBV9,TRBJ2-1,CASSPTDRSYNEQFF
TRBV20-1,TRBJ2-2,CSARQGANTGELFF
TRBV7-2,TRBJ1-2,CASRAGGYGYTF
TRBV6-2/TRBV6-3,TRBJ2-5,CASGSQDDPETQYF
TRBV30,TRBJ2-2,CAWRPPPAASTGELFF